This T cell receptor beta chain was found in a study of T-cell reconstitution after alpha-beta-depleted transplantation in children. Broader study findings: Hyperexpanded clones declined; after one year, newly produced T cells mostly supplied diversity.

A library of TCRbeta sequences, prepared with unique molecular identifiers, was generated. TCRdb processed the PCR reads anew with MiXCR; each CDR3 protein has one entry. There are approximately 980,000 distinct CDR3 sequences in the sample; around 30% occur only once, and roughly 27% lies in the top ten. In germline, CDR1 is SGHVS, CDR2 FNYEAQ. The CDR3 has 14 amino acids. V was cut by 3 bases and J by 8 bases, with 14 bases left in between. This clonotype was counted between two and nine times. Its target is not known. Sample: PBMCs, mostly from graft donor cells, taken 360 days after TCRalphabeta/CD19-depleted stem cell transplant. The chain employs TRBV7-6 and TRBJ2-1; either TRBD1 or TRBD2 may supply D (5 bases each). This clonotype was sampled from a boy younger than two who had a stem cell transplant for SCID, so the T cells may come from the graft donor. In DNA form, the CDR3 reads TGTGCCAGCAGCTTCCGCGGCAGGGACGATGAGCAGTTCTTC. This gives the protein CASSFRGRDDEQFF.